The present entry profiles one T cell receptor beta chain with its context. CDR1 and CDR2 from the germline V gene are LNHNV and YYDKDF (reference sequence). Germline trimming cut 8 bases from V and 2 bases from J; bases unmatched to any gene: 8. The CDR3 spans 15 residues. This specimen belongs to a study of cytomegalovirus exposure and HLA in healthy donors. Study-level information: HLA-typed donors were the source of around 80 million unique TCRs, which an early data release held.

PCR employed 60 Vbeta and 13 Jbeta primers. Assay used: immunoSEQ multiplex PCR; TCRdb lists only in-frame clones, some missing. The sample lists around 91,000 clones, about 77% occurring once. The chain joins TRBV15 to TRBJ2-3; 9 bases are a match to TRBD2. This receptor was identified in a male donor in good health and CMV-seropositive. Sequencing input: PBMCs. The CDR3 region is CATRRRTSDTDTQYF. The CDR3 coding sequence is TGTGCCACCCGCCGACGGACTAGCGACACAGATACGCAGTATTTT.